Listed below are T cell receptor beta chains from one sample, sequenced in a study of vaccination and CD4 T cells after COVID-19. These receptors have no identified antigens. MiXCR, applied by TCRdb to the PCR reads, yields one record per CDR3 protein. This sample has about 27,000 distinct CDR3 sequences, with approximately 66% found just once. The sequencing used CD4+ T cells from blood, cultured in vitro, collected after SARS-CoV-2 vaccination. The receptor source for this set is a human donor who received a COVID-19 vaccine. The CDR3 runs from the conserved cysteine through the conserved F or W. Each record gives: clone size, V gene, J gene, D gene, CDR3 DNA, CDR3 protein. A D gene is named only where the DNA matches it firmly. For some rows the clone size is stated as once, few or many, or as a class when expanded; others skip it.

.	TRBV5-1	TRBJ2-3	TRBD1	TGCGCCAGCAGCTTGGAGGGACAGGGGGAAGATACGCAGTATTTT	CASSLEGQGEDTQYF
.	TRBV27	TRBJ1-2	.	TGTGCCAGCAAGGGGCCGGGGATGAACTATGGCTACACCTTC	CASKGPGMNYGYTF
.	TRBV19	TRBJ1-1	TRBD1	TGTGCCAGTAGGGAAGGACAGGGCCTACGAGCTTTCTTT	CASREGQGLRAFF
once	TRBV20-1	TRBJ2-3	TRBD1	TGCAGTGCTAGGGGGAGGCCAGGGGGCCGCACAGATACGCAGTATTTT	CSARGRPGGRTDTQYF
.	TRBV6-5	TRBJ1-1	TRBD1	TGTGCCAGCAGTTACGGGACAGGGGCCGAGAACACTGAAGCTTTCTTT	CASSYGTGAENTEAFF
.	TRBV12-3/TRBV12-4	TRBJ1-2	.	TGTGCCAGCAGTTTAATCCCCACAGGGACGGGAAACTATGGCTACACCTTC	CASSLIPTGTGNYGYTF
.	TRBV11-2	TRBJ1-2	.	TGTGCCAGCAGCTTAGGAGGCTATGGCTACACCTTC	CASSLGGYGYTF
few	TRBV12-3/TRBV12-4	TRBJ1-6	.	TGTGCCAGCAGTTTAGCTGGGCAGGGATCGGTCCATTCACCCCTCCACTTT	CASSLAGQGSVHSPLHF
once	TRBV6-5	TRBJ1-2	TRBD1	TGTGCCAGCAGTTACTCGCGACAGGGTGGCAACTATGGCTACACCTTC	CASSYSRQGGNYGYTF
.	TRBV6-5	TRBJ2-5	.	TGTGCCAGCAGTTACTCCACGGGGGAGACCCAGTACTTC	CASSYSTGETQYF
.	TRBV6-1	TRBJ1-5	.	TGTGCCAGCAGTCCGACCCGGGACCGGAATCAGCCCCAGCATTTT	CASSPTRDRNQPQHF
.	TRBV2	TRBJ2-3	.	TGTGCCAGCAGTGTACCAGGGGAACCCACAGATACGCAGTATTTT	CASSVPGEPTDTQYF
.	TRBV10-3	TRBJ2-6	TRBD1	TGTGCCATCATGGGACAGGGCCCTCTCGTGGGGGCCAACGTCCTGACTTTC	CAIMGQGPLVGANVLTF
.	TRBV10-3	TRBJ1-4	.	TGTGCCATCAGGGACAGACAAGATGAAAAACTGTTTTTT	CAIRDRQDEKLFF
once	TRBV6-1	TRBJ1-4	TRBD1	TGTGCCAGCAGGACAGGGGAAACCGAAAAACTGTTTTTT	CASRTGETEKLFF
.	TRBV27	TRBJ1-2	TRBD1	TGTGCCAGCAGCACGACAGGGACCATGGATGGCTACACCTTC	CASSTTGTMDGYTF
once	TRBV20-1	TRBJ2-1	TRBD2	TGCAGTGCTCGGACTAGCGGGGGGGCGAATTACAATGAGCAGTTCTTC	CSARTSGGANYNEQFF
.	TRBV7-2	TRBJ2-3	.	TGTGCCAGCAGCTTAAGCGGCCTACCCACAGATACGCAGTATTTT	CASSLSGLPTDTQYF